This TCR beta chain was sequenced for a study of Ad26.COV2.S vaccination and SARS-CoV-2 variants. Study conclusions and caveats: Similar non-spike TCR breadth was seen in vaccine and placebo recipients.

Specified treatment: about 20 received Ad26.COV2.S at low or high dose, single or two shots; several received placebo; per-sample allocation not given. The samples were gathered on day 63 after the first injection of vaccine or placebo. A note on this clone: The antigen remains undetermined.

The V and J ends lost 5 bases and 3 bases respectively, with 12 bases between them. The germline V gene has CDR1 MNHEY and CDR2 SVGAGI. The CDR3 has 14 residues. Assay: immunoSEQ multiplex PCR; the TCRdb copy retains only in-frame clones and omits some. The sample records 350,000 to 450,000 clones, 87% being singletons. The chain has TRBV6-5 and TRBJ2-3; either TRBD1 or TRBD2 may fit D (5 bases each). The receptor comes from a person between 18 and 60 years old who received the Ad26.COV2.S COVID-19 vaccine or a placebo. Sequencing was performed on peripheral blood, taken in a trial of Ad26.COV2.S vaccine versus placebo. CDR3: CASSLGVGTDTQYF. The DNA for the CDR3 is TGTGCCAGCAGTCTGGGGGTAGGGACAGATACGCAGTATTTT.